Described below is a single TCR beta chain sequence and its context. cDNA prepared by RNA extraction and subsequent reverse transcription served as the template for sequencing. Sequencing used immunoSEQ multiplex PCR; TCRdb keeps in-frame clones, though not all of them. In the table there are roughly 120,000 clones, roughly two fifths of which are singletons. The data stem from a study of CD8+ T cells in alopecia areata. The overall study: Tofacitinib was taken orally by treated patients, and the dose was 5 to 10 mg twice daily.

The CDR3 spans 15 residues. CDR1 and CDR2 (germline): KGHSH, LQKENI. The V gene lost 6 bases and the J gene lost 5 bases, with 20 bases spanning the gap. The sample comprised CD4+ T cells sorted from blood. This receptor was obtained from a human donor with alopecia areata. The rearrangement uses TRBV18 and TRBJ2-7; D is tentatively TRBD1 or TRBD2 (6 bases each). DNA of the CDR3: TGTGCCAGCTCTCGCGCCGGGGGCTCCTGGAACGAGCAGTACTTC. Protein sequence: CASSRAGGSWNEQYF.